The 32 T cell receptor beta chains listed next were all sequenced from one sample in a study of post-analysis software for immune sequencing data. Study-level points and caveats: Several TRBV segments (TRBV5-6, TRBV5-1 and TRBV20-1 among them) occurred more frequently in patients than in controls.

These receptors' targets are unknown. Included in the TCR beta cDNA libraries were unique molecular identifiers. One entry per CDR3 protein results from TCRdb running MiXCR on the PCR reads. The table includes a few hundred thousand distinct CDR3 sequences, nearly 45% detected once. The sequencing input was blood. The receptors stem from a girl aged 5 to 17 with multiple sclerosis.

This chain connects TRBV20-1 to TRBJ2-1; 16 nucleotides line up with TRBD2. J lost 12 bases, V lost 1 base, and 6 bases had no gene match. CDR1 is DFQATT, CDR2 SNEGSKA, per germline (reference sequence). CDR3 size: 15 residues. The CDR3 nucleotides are TGCAGTGCTAGAGCCCTGGGGACTAGCGGGAGGGGGCAGTTCTTC. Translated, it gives CSARALGTSGRGQFF.

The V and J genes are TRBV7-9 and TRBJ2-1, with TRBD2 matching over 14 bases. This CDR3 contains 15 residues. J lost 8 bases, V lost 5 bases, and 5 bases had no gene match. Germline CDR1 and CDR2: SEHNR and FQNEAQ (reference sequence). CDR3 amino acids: CASSTGLAGVHEQFF. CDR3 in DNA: TGTGCCAGCAGCACGGGACTAGCGGGAGTCCATGAGCAGTTCTTC.

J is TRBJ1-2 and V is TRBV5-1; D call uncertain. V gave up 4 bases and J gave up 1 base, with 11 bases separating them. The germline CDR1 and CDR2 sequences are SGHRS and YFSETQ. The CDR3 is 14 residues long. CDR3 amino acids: CASSHLDRNYGYTF. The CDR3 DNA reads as TGCGCCAGCAGCCACCTGGACCGTAACTATGGCTACACCTTC.

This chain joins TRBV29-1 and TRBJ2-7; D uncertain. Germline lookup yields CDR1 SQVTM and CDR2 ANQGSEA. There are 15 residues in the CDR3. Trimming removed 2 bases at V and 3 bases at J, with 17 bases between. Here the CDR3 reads CSVELRTESDYEQYF. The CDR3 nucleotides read TGCAGCGTTGAACTAAGAACGGAGTCGGACTACGAGCAGTACTTC.

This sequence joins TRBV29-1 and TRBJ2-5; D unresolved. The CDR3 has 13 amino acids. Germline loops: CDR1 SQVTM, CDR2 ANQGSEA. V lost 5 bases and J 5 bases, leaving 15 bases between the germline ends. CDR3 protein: CSVKGRLSETQYF. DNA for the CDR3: TGCAGCGTTAAGGGCAGGTTGTCGGAGACCCAGTACTTC.

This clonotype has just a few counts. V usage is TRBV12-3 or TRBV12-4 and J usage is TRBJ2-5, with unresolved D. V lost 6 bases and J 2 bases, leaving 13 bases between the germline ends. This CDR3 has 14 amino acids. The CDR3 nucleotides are TGTGCCAGCAGCCCTTCCCACGCACAAGAGACCCAGTACTTC. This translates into CASSPSHAQETQYF.

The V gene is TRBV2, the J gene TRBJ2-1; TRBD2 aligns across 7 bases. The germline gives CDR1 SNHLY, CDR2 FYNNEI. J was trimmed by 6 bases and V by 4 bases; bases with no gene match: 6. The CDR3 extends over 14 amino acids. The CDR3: CASSVRGLTNEQFF. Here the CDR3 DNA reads TGTGCCAGCAGTGTACGGGGACTAACCAATGAGCAGTTCTTC.

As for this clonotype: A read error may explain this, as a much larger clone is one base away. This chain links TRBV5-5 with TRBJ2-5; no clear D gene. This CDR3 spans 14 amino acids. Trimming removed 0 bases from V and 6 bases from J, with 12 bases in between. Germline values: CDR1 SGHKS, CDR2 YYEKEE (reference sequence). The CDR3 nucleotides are TGTGCCAGCAGCTTGGGCAGTATTGAGAAGACCCAGTACTTC. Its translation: CASSLGSIEKTQYF.

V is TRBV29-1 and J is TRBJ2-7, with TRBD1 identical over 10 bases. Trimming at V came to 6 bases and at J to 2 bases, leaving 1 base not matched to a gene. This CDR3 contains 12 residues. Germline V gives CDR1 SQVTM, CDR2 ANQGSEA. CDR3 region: CSVGQGAYEQYF. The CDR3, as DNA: TGCAGCGTCGGACAGGGGGCCTACGAGCAGTACTTC.

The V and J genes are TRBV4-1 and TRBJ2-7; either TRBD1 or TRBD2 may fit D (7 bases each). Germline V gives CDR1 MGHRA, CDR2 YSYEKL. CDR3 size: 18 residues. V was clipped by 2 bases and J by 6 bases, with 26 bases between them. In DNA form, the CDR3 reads TGCGCCAGCAGCCAAAATGCGCGGGGGACAGTTGGAGTTTTCGAGCAGTACTTC. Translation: CASSQNARGTVGVFEQYF.

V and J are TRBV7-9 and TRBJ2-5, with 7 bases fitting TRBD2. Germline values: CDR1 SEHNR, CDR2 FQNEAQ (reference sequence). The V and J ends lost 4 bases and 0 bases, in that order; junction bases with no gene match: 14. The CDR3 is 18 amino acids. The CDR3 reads CASSWGLERDPYQETQYF. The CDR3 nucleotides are TGTGCCAGCAGCTGGGGACTCGAGCGGGACCCTTACCAAGAGACCCAGTACTTC.

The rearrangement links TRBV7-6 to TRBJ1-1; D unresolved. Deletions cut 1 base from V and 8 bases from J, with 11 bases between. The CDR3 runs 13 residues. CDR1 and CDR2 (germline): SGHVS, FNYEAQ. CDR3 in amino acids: CASSLGLTTEAFF. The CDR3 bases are TGTGCCAGCAGCTTAGGATTGACGACCGAAGCTTTCTTT.

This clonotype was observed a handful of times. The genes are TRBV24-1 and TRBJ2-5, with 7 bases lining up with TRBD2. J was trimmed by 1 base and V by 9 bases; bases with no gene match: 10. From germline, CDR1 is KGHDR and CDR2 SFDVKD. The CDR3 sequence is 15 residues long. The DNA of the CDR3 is TGTGCCACCTCCAGCGGGGCGGGTTTCCAAGAGACCCAGTACTTC. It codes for CATSSGAGFQETQYF.

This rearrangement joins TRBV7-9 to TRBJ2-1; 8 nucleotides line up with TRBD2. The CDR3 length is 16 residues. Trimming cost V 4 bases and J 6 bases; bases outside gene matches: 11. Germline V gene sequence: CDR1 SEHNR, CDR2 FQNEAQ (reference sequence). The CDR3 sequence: CASSSSGTSISNEQFF. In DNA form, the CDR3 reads TGTGCCAGCAGCTCCTCCGGGACTAGTATTTCCAATGAGCAGTTCTTC.

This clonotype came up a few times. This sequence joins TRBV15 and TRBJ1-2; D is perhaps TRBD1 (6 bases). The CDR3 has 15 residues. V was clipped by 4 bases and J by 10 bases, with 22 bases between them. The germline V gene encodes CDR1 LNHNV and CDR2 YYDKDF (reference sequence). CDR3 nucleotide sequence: TGTGCCACCAGCACAGAAGAGGGGGTTGAGGGCTACTACACCTTC. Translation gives CATSTEEGVEGYYTF.

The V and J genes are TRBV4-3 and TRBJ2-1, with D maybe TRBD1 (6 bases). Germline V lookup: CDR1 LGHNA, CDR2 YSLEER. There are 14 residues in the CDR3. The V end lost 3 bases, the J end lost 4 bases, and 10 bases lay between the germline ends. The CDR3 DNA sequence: TGCGCCAGCAGCCAGAGTGACAGGTACAATGAGCAGTTCTTC. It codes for CASSQSDRYNEQFF.

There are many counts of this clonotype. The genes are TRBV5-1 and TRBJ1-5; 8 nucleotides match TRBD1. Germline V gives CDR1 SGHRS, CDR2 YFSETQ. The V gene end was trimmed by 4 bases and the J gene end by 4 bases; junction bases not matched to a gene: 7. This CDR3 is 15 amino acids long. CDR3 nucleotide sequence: TGCGCCAGCAGCGCGGACGGACAGGGTAATCAGCCCCAGCATTTT. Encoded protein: CASSADGQGNQPQHF.

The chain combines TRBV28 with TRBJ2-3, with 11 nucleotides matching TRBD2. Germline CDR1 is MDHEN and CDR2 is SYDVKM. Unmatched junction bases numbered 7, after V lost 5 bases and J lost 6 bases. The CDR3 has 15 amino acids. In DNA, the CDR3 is TGTGCCAGCAGTACGACTAGCGGGACAGGGGATACGCAGTATTTT. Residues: CASSTTSGTGDTQYF.

The CDR3 bases are TGCGCCAGCAGGATACAAGAGACCCAGTACTTC. Translated: CASRIQETQYF. The chain combines TRBV5-1 with TRBJ2-5; D remains unclear. Between the trimmed V and J ends, which lost 5 bases and 2 bases, there was a span of 4 bases. CDR1 and CDR2 (germline): SGHRS, YFSETQ. This CDR3 is built from 11 residues.

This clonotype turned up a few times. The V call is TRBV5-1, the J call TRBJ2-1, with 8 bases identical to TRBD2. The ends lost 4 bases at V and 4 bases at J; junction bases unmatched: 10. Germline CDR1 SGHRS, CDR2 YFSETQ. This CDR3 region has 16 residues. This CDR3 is CASSPWLAGTYNEQFF. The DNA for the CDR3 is TGCGCCAGCAGCCCCTGGTTAGCGGGAACGTACAATGAGCAGTTCTTC.

Written as DNA, the CDR3 is TGCGCCAGCAGAAGGGGGACTAGCGGGAGAATGAGGGAGACCCAGTACTTC. Protein: CASRRGTSGRMRETQYF. The chain recombines TRBV5-1 with TRBJ2-5; TRBD2 matches at 14 bases. The germline V gene has CDR1 SGHRS and CDR2 YFSETQ. The CDR3 is 17 residues long. The J segment lost 5 bases and the V segment lost 5 bases, leaving 11 bases of the junction unmatched. The full variable domain, with the rest looked up from reference TRBV5-1 and TRBJ2-5, is KAGVTQTPRYLIKTRGQQVTLSCSPISGHRSVSWYQQTPGQGLQFLFEYFSETQRNKGNFPGRFSGRQFSNSRSEMNVSTLELGDSALYLCASRRGTSGRMRETQYFGPGTRLLVL.

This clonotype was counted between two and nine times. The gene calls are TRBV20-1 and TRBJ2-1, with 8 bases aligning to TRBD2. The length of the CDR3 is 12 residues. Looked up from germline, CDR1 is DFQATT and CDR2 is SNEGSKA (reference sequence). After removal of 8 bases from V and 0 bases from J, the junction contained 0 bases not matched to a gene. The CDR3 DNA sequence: TGCAGTAGCGGGAGCTCCTACAATGAGCAGTTCTTC. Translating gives CSSGSSYNEQFF.

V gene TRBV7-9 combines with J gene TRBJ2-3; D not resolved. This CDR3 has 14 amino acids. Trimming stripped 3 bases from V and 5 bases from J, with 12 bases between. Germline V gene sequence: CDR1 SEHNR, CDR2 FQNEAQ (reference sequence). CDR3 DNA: TGTGCCAGCAGCTTGGGATACGAAGTAGATACGCAGTATTTT. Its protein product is CASSLGYEVDTQYF.

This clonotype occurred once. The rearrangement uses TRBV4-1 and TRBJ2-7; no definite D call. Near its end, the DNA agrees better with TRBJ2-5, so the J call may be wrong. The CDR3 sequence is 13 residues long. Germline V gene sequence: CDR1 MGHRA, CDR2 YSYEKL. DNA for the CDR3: TGCGCCAGCAGCCAAGACAGTCCAGAGACCCAGTACTTC. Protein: CASSQDSPETQYF.

The CDR3 is CSASLDQRVHGTQYF. In DNA form, the CDR3 reads TGCAGTGCTAGTTTAGACCAGCGGGTCCATGGGACCCAGTACTTC. The chain employs TRBV20-1 and TRBJ2-5; D might be TRBD2 (6 bases). Germline CDR1 DFQATT, CDR2 SNEGSKA (reference sequence). V was clipped by 3 bases and J by 7 bases, with 21 bases between them. The CDR3 runs to 15 residues.

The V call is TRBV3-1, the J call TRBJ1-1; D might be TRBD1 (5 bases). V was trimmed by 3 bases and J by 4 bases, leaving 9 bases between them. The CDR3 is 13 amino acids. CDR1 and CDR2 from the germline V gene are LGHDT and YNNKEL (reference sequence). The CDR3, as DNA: TGTGCCAGCAGCCAGGCAGGGTCCACTGAAGCTTTCTTT. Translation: CASSQAGSTEAFF.

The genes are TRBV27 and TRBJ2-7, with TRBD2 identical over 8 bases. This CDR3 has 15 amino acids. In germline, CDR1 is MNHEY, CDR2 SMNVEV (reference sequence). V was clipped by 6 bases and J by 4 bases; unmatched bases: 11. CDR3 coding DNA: TGTGCCAGCAGGACCGGGACTAGTAACTTTTACGAGCAGTACTTC. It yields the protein CASRTGTSNFYEQYF.

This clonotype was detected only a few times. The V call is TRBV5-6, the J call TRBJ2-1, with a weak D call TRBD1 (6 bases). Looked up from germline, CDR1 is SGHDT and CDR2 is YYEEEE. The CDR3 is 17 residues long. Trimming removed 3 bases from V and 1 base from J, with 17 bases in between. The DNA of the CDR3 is TGTGCCAGCAGCTCGACCCATACTAGGGGGTCCTACAATGAGCAGTTCTTC. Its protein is CASSSTHTRGSYNEQFF.

DNA for the CDR3: TGTGCCAGCAGTGAAGTCCCGACAGGGTTGACCGGGCGCCACTTT. Translated: CASSEVPTGLTGRHF. This chain joins TRBV6-1 and TRBJ1-6, with TRBD1 matching 7 bases. Per germline, CDR1 MNHNS and CDR2 SASEGT. V trimming: 1 base; J trimming: 18 bases; junction bases outside the gene matches: 15. This CDR3 has 15 amino acids.

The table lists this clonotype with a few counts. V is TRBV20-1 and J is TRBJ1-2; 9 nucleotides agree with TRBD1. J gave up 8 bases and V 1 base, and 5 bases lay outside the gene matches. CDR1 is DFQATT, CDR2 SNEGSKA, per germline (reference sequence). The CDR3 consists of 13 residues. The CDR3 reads CSARGGTGNGYTF. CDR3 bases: TGCAGTGCTAGAGGGGGGACAGGGAACGGCTACACCTTC.

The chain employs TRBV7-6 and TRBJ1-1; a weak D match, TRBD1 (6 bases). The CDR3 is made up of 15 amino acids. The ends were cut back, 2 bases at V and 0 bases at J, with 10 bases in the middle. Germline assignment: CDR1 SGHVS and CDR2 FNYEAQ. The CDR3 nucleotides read TGTGCCAGCAGCTTACCTCAGGGGATGAACACTGAAGCTTTCTTT. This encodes CASSLPQGMNTEAFF.

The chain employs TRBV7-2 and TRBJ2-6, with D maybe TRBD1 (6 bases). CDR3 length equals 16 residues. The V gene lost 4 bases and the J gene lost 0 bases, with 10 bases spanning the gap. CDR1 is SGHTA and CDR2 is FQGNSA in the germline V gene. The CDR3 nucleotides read TGTGCCAGCAGCTCCGACAGGTACTCTGGGGCCAACGTCCTGACTTTC. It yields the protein CASSSDRYSGANVLTF.